Shown below are 30 T cell receptor beta chains from a single sample sequenced in a study of blood T cell repertoires in COVID-19. The data were produced by immunoSEQ multiplex PCR, yet TCRdb's version contains in-frame clones alone and is incomplete. Among 45,000 to 60,000 clones, 89% were seen once, and the ten largest hold less than 2.5%. The sequenced sample consisted of peripheral blood. All receptors derive from a human donor in a cohort sampled during active COVID-19.

The V gene is TRBV29-1, the J gene TRBJ1-1; the D is unclear. Trimming removed 5 bases from V and 0 bases from J, with 10 bases in between. Germline V lookup: CDR1 SQVTM, CDR2 ANQGSEA. The CDR3 contains 13 residues. The DNA of the CDR3 is TGCAGCGTTTTCCTGCGTTTGAACACTGAAGCTTTCTTT. Protein sequence: CSVFLRLNTEAFF.

The rearrangement links TRBV6-6 to TRBJ1-3, with 7 positions matching TRBD1. Losses at the gene ends were 10 bases for V and 0 bases for J; bases not matched to a gene: 9. This CDR3 is built from 15 residues. Germline V gene sequence: CDR1 MNHNY, CDR2 SVGAGI (reference sequence). CDR3 coding DNA: TGTGCCACCCTGGCGACAGGGCGCTCTGGAAACACCATATATTTT. Translating it yields CATLATGRSGNTIYF.

V usage is TRBV9 and J usage is TRBJ2-4, with 9 bases identical to TRBD1. The CDR3 is made up of 15 amino acids. The ends lost 3 bases at V and 4 bases at J; junction bases unmatched: 5. Per germline, CDR1 SGDLS and CDR2 YYNGEE. The CDR3 region has the DNA TGTGCCAGCAGCGAATCCGGGACAGGGAAAAACATTCAGTACTTC. Encoded protein: CASSESGTGKNIQYF.

The chain joins TRBV5-8 to TRBJ1-1; D is undetermined. V lost 1 base to trimming and J lost 0 bases, with 7 bases between them. Germline V gives CDR1 SGHTS, CDR2 YDEGEE. The CDR3 runs to 14 residues. The CDR3 loop reads CASSLTHLNTEAFF. The DNA for the CDR3 is TGTGCCAGCAGCTTGACCCACTTGAACACTGAAGCTTTCTTT.

V gene TRBV9 combines with J gene TRBJ2-2; D uncertain. This CDR3 contains 13 residues. Trimming stripped 4 bases from V and 0 bases from J, with 4 bases between. Germline CDR1 SGDLS, CDR2 YYNGEE. CDR3 sequence: CASSPANTGELFF. CDR3 DNA: TGTGCCAGCAGCCCGGCGAACACCGGGGAGCTGTTTTTT.

This clone was counted a few times. V and J are TRBV6-1 and TRBJ2-7; D call uncertain. Trimming pared 3 bases from V and 6 bases from J, leaving 12 bases between. CDR1 is MNHNS and CDR2 is SASEGT in the germline V gene. The CDR3 is 13 residues long. CDR3 region: CASSDHSLFEQYF. The CDR3 DNA is TGTGCCAGCAGTGACCACAGTTTGTTCGAGCAGTACTTC.

The genes are TRBV2 and TRBJ2-5; D is perhaps TRBD1 (5 bases). Germline CDR1 and CDR2: SNHLY and FYNNEI. Trimming cost V 3 bases and J 0 bases, with 17 bases left between them. The CDR3 runs 17 residues. Here the CDR3 DNA reads TGTGCCAGCAGTGATGGAGACAGATCACGCTACCAAGAGACCCAGTACTTC. This translates into CASSDGDRSRYQETQYF.

The CDR3 nucleotides are TGTGCCACCCGGGGGACAGCTATGAACACTGAAGCTTTCTTT. Its protein is CATRGTAMNTEAFF. This chain joins TRBV3-1 (or the pseudogene TRBV3-2) and TRBJ1-1; 7 nucleotides agree with TRBD1. The CDR3 is made up of 14 amino acids. CDR1 and CDR2 from the germline V gene are LGHDT and YNNKEL (reference sequence). The V and J ends lost 10 bases and 0 bases, in that order; junction bases with no gene match: 8.

A few counts support this clone. The chain is built from TRBV27 and TRBJ1-1; D gene uncertain. V lost 3 bases, J lost 7 bases, and 12 bases lay in between. This CDR3 is 13 amino acids long. Germline V gives CDR1 MNHEY, CDR2 SMNVEV (reference sequence). CDR3 DNA sequence: TGTGCCAGCAGTTTTACAGCCCTCAATGAAGCTTTCTTT. Its protein product is CASSFTALNEAFF.

This clone has only a few counts. The CDR3 nucleotides are TGCAGTGCTAGTACTGGGCAGATCTCCTACGAGCAGTACTTC. Encoded protein: CSASTGQISYEQYF. The chain has TRBV20-1 and TRBJ2-7, with D unresolved. Germline V gene sequence: CDR1 DFQATT, CDR2 SNEGSKA (reference sequence). The length of the CDR3 is 14 residues. The ends were cut back, 3 bases at V and 0 bases at J, with 12 bases in the middle.

The CDR3 DNA follows: TGTGCCACCGTCCACCGAGGGGGAGTCACAGATACGCAGTATTTT. Translating it yields CATVHRGGVTDTQYF. The chain combines TRBV28 with TRBJ2-3; D may be TRBD1 (6 bases). Trimming took off 10 bases at V and 2 bases at J, with 19 bases between the two ends. Germline CDR1 reads MDHEN; CDR2 reads SYDVKM. The CDR3 is 15 amino acids.

The CDR3 bases are TGTGCCAGCAGCCCTTACCCCACTAGCTCAGAATACACAGATACGCAGTATTTT. Its translation is CASSPYPTSSEYTDTQYF. The J gene is TRBJ2-3, the V gene TRBV5-6; possibly TRBD2 for D (6 bases). The CDR3 consists of 18 residues. Trimming removed 4 bases from V and 2 bases from J, with 23 bases in between. Looked up from germline, CDR1 is SGHDT and CDR2 is YYEEEE.

The CDR3 nucleotides read TGTGCCAGCAGCTTAAGACAGGGGGGAGTCACTGAAGCTTTCTTT. As protein: CASSLRQGGVTEAFF. The chain couples TRBV7-2 to TRBJ1-1, with TRBD1 matching over 9 bases. The CDR3 totals 15 residues. V trimming: 2 bases; J trimming: 4 bases; junction bases outside the gene matches: 5. The germline V gene encodes CDR1 SGHTA and CDR2 FQGNSA.

The genes are TRBV18 and TRBJ2-7; 9 bases line up with TRBD1. Germline V gene lookup returns CDR1 KGHSH and CDR2 LQKENI. The CDR3 totals 15 residues. Germline trimming cut 3 bases from V and 4 bases from J; bases unmatched to any gene: 7. In DNA, the CDR3 is TGTGCCAGCTCACCGGCAACAGGGGGCTTGTACGAGCAGTACTTC. It yields the protein CASSPATGGLYEQYF. Full variable domain (outside the CDR3, taken from reference TRBV18 and TRBJ2-7): NAGVMQNPRHLVRRRGQEARLRCSPMKGHSHVYWYRQLPEEGLKFMVYLQKENIIDESGMPKERFSAEFPKEGPSILRIQQVVRGDSAAYFCASSPATGGLYEQYFGPGTRLTVT.

The chain carries TRBV11-3 and TRBJ2-3; TRBD2 matches at 13 bases. There are 15 residues in the CDR3. V gave up 5 bases and J gave up 6 bases; unmatched junction bases: 5. Germline lookup yields CDR1 SGHNT and CDR2 YENEEA. This CDR3 reads CASSQRTSGSDTQYF. The CDR3 DNA reads TGTGCCAGCAGCCAACGGACTAGCGGGAGCGATACGCAGTATTTT. Supplemented by reference TRBV11-3 and TRBJ2-3, the full variable domain reads EAGVVQSPRYKIIEKKQPVAFWCNPISGHNTLYWYLQNLGQGPELLIRYENEEAVDDSQLPKDRFSAERLKGVDSTLKIQPAELGDSAVYLCASSQRTSGSDTQYFGPGTRLTVL.

The gene calls are TRBV7-2 and TRBJ2-7; 8 nucleotides agree with TRBD2. The CDR3 contains 15 residues. V gave up 1 base and J gave up 6 bases; unmatched junction bases: 8. The germline gives CDR1 SGHTA, CDR2 FQGNSA. The CDR3 loop is CASSLDGLAGGEQYF. As DNA, the CDR3 is TGTGCCAGCAGCTTAGATGGGCTAGCGGGCGGCGAGCAGTACTTC.

The chain carries TRBV6-6 and TRBJ1-5, with D hard to call. CDR3 length: 13 amino acids. The V end was cut by 5 bases, the J end by 4 bases, with 9 bases between. The V gene's germline CDR1 is MNHNY and CDR2 SVGAGI (reference sequence). The CDR3 DNA reads TGTGCCAGCAGTCTCCAGACTAATCAGCCCCAGCATTTT. Protein sequence: CASSLQTNQPQHF.

In DNA form, the CDR3 reads TGTGCCAGCAGCTTAGGAGGGCCAGTTAGCAATCAGCCCCAGCATTTT. Encoded protein: CASSLGGPVSNQPQHF. The chain couples TRBV7-2 to TRBJ1-5; D is undetermined. Germline V gene lookup returns CDR1 SGHTA and CDR2 FQGNSA. The CDR3 covers 16 residues. Between the trimmed V and J ends, which lost 1 base and 0 bases, there was a span of 10 bases.

This chain connects TRBV4-2 to TRBJ1-1; D remains unclear. This CDR3 spans 11 amino acids. The ends were cut back, 0 bases at V and 9 bases at J, with 5 bases in the middle. Germline-derived CDR1 and CDR2 are LGHNA and YNFKEQ. CDR3 loop: CASSQDFKAFF. The CDR3 nucleotides are TGTGCCAGCAGCCAAGATTTTAAAGCTTTCTTT.

This chain links TRBV19 with TRBJ2-5, with TRBD1 matching over 8 bases. Trimming cost V 5 bases and J 5 bases; bases outside gene matches: 7. The germline CDR1 and CDR2 sequences are LNHDA and SQIVND (reference sequence). This CDR3 contains 14 residues. DNA of the CDR3: TGTGCCAGTAGTCCCCGGACAGGGTACGAGACCCAGTACTTC. Translated, it gives CASSPRTGYETQYF.

The sample holds one count of this clone. The rearrangement uses TRBV4-3 and TRBJ2-3; 10 bases line up with TRBD2. Germline trimming cut 0 bases from V and 1 base from J; bases unmatched to any gene: 4. The CDR3 is made up of 17 amino acids. The V gene's germline CDR1 is LGHNA and CDR2 YSLEER. The CDR3: CASSQDRTSGRTDTQYF. The CDR3 nucleotides read TGCGCCAGCAGCCAAGATCGGACTAGCGGACGCACAGATACGCAGTATTTT.

V usage is TRBV10-3 and J usage is TRBJ2-1; D perhaps matches TRBD2 (5 bases). Trimming took off 6 bases at V and 10 bases at J, with 22 bases between the two ends. Germline assignment: CDR1 ENHRY and CDR2 SYGVKD. The CDR3 extends over 15 amino acids. Here the CDR3 reads CAIRGSFTEPGEQFF. The CDR3 nucleotides are TGTGCCATCAGGGGGTCGTTCACGGAGCCGGGGGAGCAGTTCTTC.

This clone has a single count. The chain links TRBV9 to TRBJ2-7; 8 positions match TRBD2. V dropped 4 bases and J dropped 5; count of bases not matched to a gene: 8. CDR3 length equals 14 residues. Germline CDR1 SGDLS, CDR2 YYNGEE. The CDR3 DNA reads as TGTGCCAGCAGCCAAGGCGGGGGGCTGGACGAGCAGTACTTC. The encoded protein is CASSQGGGLDEQYF.

The chain employs TRBV5-1 and TRBJ2-7, with a weak D call TRBD2 (13 bases). Trimming removed 4 bases at V and 6 bases at J, with 26 bases between. The CDR3 runs 17 residues. The germline gives CDR1 SGHRS, CDR2 YFSETQ. The CDR3 here is CASSLRTSGGQGAEQYF. The CDR3 nucleotides read TGCGCCAGCAGCCTACGGACTAGCGGGGGACAGGGGGCCGAGCAGTACTTC.

The chain joins TRBV21-1 to TRBJ2-7; the table's D call of TRBD1 was not tested on the DNA. TRBV21-1 is a documented pseudogene. The CDR3 extends over 12 amino acids. CDR3 in DNA: TGTGCCAGCACCCATGGCAGCTACGAGCAGTACTTC. Protein product: CASTHGSYEQYF.

The chain is built from TRBV5-6 and TRBJ2-6; 8 bases are a match to TRBD1. This CDR3 is built from 18 residues. The V segment lost 4 bases and the J segment 4 bases; nucleotides outside the gene matches: 13. Looked up from germline, CDR1 is SGHDT and CDR2 is YYEEEE. The CDR3: CASSLTGTGGTGANVLTF. DNA of the CDR3: TGTGCCAGCAGCCTAACCGGGACAGGCGGTACAGGGGCCAACGTCCTGACTTTC.

The chain couples TRBV5-5 to TRBJ2-5; the D gene is possibly TRBD2 (6 bases). The length of the CDR3 is 16 residues. V lost 4 bases and J 12 bases, leaving 28 bases between the germline ends. Per the germline V gene, CDR1 is SGHKS and CDR2 is YYEKEE (reference sequence). For the CDR3, the DNA is TGTGCCAGCAGCGGGAAAAGGGGCGGGGCCACACTGAAAGAGTACTTC. It specifies CASSGKRGGATLKEYF.

J is TRBJ1-2 and V is TRBV18; D not certain. The CDR3 has 17 amino acids. Trimming shortened V by 2 bases and J by 1 base, and 17 bases separated the two germline ends. Germline lookup yields CDR1 KGHSH and CDR2 LQKENI. CDR3 nucleotides: TGTGCCAGCTCACCAACGACCGAGGGCAGCCTTAACTATGGCTACACCTTC. This translates into CASSPTTEGSLNYGYTF.

The chain carries TRBV9 and TRBJ2-7; no definite D call. There are 13 residues in the CDR3. V was pared by 0 bases and J by 3 bases, with 7 bases between. Germline V CDR1 and CDR2: SGDLS, YYNGEE. This chain's CDR3 is CASSVDPNYEQYF. The CDR3 nucleotides read TGTGCCAGCAGCGTAGATCCCAACTACGAGCAGTACTTC.

The chain couples TRBV6-5 to TRBJ1-3; D unclear. The CDR3 extends over 16 amino acids. V was trimmed by 0 bases and J by 2 bases, leaving 11 bases between them. The germline gives CDR1 MNHEY, CDR2 SVGAGI. CDR3 protein: CASSYSISGAGNTIYF. DNA of the CDR3: TGTGCCAGCAGTTACTCGATTAGCGGGGCTGGAAACACCATATATTTT.